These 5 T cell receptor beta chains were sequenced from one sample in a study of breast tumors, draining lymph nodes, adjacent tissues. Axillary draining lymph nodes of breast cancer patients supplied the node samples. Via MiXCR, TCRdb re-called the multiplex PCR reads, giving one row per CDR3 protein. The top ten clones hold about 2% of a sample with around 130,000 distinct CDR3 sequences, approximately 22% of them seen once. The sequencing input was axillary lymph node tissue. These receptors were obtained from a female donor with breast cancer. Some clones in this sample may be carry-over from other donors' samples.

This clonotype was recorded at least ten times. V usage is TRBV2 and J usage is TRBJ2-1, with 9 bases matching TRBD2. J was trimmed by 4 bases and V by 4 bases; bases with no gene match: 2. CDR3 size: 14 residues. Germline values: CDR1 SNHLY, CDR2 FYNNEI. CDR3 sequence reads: CASSGSGRYNEQFF. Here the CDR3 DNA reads TGTGCCAGCAGTGGAAGCGGGAGGTACAATGAGCAGTTCTTC.

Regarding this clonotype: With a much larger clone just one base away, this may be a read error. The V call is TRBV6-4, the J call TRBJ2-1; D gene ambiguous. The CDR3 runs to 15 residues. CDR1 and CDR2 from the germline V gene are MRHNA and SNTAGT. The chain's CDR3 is CASSEEFLGNNGQFF. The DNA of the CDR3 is TGTGCCAGCAGTGAAGAATTTCTGGGTAACAATGGGCAGTTCTTC.

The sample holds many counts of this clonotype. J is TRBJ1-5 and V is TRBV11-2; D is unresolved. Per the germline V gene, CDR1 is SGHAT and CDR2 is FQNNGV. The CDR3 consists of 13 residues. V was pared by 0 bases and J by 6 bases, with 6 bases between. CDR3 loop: CASSLEGRQPQHF. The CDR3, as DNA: TGTGCCAGCAGCTTAGAAGGGCGTCAGCCCCAGCATTTT.

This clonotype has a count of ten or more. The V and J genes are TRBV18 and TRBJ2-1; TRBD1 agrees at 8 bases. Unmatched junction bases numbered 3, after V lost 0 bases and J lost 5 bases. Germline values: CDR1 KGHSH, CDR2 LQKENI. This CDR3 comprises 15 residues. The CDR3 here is CASSPPTGAHNEQFF. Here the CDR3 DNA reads TGTGCCAGCTCACCACCGACAGGGGCCCACAATGAGCAGTTCTTC.

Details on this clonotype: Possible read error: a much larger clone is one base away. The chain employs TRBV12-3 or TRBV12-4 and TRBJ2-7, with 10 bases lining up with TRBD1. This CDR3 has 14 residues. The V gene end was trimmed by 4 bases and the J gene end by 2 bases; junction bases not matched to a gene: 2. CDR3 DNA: TGTGCCAGCAGTTGGGGGACAGGGGCCTACGAGCAGTACTTC. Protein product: CASSWGTGAYEQYF.